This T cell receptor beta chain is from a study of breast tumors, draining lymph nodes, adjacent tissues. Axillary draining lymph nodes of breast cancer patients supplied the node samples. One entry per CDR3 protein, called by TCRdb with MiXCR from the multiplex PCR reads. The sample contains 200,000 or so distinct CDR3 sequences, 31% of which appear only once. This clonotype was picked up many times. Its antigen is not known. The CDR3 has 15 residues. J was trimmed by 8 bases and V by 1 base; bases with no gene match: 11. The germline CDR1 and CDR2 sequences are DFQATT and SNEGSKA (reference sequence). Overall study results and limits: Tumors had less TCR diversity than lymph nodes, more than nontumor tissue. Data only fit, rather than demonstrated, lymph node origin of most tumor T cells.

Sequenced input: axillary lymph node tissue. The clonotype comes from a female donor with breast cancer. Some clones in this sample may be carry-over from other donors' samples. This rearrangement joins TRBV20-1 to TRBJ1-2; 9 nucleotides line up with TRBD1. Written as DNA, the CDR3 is TGCAGTGCTAGAGGGTCCCGGGACAGGGTTGACGGCTACACCTTC. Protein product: CSARGSRDRVDGYTF.